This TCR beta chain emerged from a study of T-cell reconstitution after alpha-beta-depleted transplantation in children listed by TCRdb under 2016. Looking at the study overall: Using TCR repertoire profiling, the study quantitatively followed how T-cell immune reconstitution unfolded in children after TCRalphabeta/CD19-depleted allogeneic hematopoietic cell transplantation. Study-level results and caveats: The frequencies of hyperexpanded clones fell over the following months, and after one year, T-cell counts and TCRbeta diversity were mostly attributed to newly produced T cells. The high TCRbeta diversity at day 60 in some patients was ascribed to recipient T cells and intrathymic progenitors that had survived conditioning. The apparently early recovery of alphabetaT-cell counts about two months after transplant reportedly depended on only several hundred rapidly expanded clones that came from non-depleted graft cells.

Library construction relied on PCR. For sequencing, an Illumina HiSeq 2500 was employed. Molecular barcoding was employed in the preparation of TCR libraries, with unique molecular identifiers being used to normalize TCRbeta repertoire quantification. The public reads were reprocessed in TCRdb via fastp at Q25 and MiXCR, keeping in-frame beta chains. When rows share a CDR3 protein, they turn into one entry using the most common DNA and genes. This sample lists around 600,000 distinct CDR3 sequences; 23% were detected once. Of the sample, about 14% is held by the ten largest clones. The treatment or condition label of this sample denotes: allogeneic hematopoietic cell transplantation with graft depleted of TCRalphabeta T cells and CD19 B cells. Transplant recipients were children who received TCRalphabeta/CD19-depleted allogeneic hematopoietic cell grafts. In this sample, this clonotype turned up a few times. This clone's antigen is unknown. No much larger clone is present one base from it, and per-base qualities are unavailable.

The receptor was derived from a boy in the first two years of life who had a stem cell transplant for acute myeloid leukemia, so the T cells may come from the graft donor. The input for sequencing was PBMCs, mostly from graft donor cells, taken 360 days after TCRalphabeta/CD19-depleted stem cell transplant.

This receptor carries the CDR3 CASVRGTEAFF. The sequenced DNA is TGTGCCAGCGTTAGGGGGACTGAAGCTTTCTTT. The sequence is built from TRBV6-5 and TRBJ1-1; TRBD1 might be the D gene, on 6 matching bases. The germline V gene yields MNHEY for CDR1 and SVGAGI for CDR2. Reading from cysteine to phenylalanine, the CDR3 counts 11 amino acids. Only the CDR3 region is kept as DNA, spanning 33 bases read in frame from base 1. The V and J ends are trimmed by 8 bases and 5 bases, leaving 9 bases between them.